This T cell receptor beta chain stems from a study of prognosis after radiotherapy for stage I lung cancer. Study information: With around 13 men and six or seven women, the cohort's median age was about 74 years, range roughly 50–84.

Two-round multiplex PCR, the amplification method, yielded TCR beta CDR3 from genomic DNA. Amplification during the initial PCR round employed primers specific to each TRBV and TRBJ gene. Each CDR3 protein is one row after TCRdb ran MiXCR on the multiplex PCR reads. The repertoire consists of under 75,000 distinct CDR3 sequences, with 26% occurring once and the leading ten covering 7.5%. Study-level findings and limits: Tumor-specific reactivity of the expanded TCR clones remained undetermined.

This clonotype showed up many times. What it binds is unknown. The source was PBMCs, collected before or after stereotactic body radiation therapy (not recorded which). The clonotype originates from a donor over 45 with non-small cell lung cancer.

In nucleotides, the CDR3 is TGTGCCAGCAGTTTAACAGGGGGGAACGGAGGGGCCAACGTCCTGACTTTC. Residues: CASSLTGGNGGANVLTF. The V gene is TRBV27, the J gene TRBJ2-6; 8 bases match TRBD1. This CDR3 spans 17 amino acids. Germline CDR1 and CDR2: MNHEY and SMNVEV (reference sequence). V dropped 2 bases and J dropped 4; count of bases not matched to a gene: 7.